The 21 T cell receptor beta chains below all came from one sample that was sequenced in a study of beta chain features in type 1 diabetes. The entirety of the isolated RNA underwent reverse transcription, so expressed TCRB transcripts were sequenced. The data were produced by immunoSEQ multiplex PCR, yet TCRdb's version contains in-frame clones alone and is incomplete. The sample lists some 900,000 clones, about a sixth occurring once. Sequences were obtained from naive CD4+ T cells from blood. These receptors came from a woman between 18 and 29 years old in good health.

The rearrangement joins TRBV6-5 to TRBJ1-1; tentatively, D is TRBD1 (6 bases). V lost 7 bases to trimming and J lost 1 base, with 16 bases between them. The V gene's germline CDR1 is MNHEY and CDR2 SVGAGI. CDR3 length: 15 amino acids. This CDR3 reads CASTTRTAGNTEAFF. CDR3 in DNA: TGTGCCAGCACTACACGGACAGCTGGGAACACTGAAGCTTTCTTT.

This clone occurred a few times. The V and J genes are TRBV4-2 and TRBJ2-1; 8 positions agree with TRBD2. Per germline, CDR1 LGHNA and CDR2 YNFKEQ. V shed 1 base, J shed 8 bases, and the junction held 7 bases outside the gene matches. This CDR3 has 15 amino acids. This chain's CDR3 is CASSQVREGLYEQFF. The CDR3 DNA is TGTGCCAGCAGCCAAGTACGGGAGGGCCTCTATGAGCAGTTCTTC.

The sample holds many counts of this clone. The chain combines TRBV10-3 with TRBJ1-2; no clear D gene. Trimming left V 6 bases short and J 1 base short, with 9 bases between. Germline CDR1 reads ENHRY; CDR2 reads SYGVKD. The CDR3 spans 13 residues. The CDR3 spells CAISEDLNYGYTF. CDR3 sequence (DNA): TGTGCCATCAGCGAGGACCTTAACTATGGCTACACCTTC.

V and J are TRBV7-8 and TRBJ2-2; 10 nucleotides match TRBD1. This CDR3 has 17 residues. Germline CDR1 reads SGHVS; CDR2 reads FQNEAQ. V lost 8 bases and J lost 4; bases outside the gene matches: 13. As DNA, the CDR3 is TGTGCCAGCCACAAGATGAGACAGGGGGCGCCCACCGGGGAGCTGTTTTTT. Translation gives CASHKMRQGAPTGELFF.

The chain has TRBV9 and TRBJ2-2; the D is unclear. The CDR3 loop spans 12 amino acids. Germline V lookup: CDR1 SGDLS, CDR2 YYNGEE. The germline V and J ends were trimmed by 4 bases and 6 bases, with 7 bases remaining between them. CDR3 protein: CASSRLPGELFF. In DNA, the CDR3 is TGTGCCAGCAGCAGGCTTCCCGGGGAGCTGTTTTTT.

The J gene is TRBJ1-2, the V gene TRBV5-6; 8 nucleotides match TRBD1. V lost 7 bases and J lost 2; bases outside the gene matches: 7. This CDR3 spans 14 amino acids. Germline CDR1 SGHDT, CDR2 YYEEEE. Written as DNA, the CDR3 is TGTGCCAGCCGCCTTCGACAGGGGAACTATGGCTACACCTTC. This sequence encodes CASRLRQGNYGYTF.

This sequence joins TRBV7-2 and TRBJ2-7; D assignment may be TRBD1 or TRBD2 (6 bases each). The ends were cut back, 5 bases at V and 2 bases at J, with 16 bases in the middle. CDR1 is SGHTA, CDR2 FQGNSA, per germline. The CDR3 covers 15 residues. CDR3 sequence reads: CASSPPAGHPYEQYF. In DNA, the CDR3 is TGTGCCAGCAGCCCTCCGGCGGGACACCCCTACGAGCAGTACTTC. The variable domain in full, with the rest retrieved from reference TRBV7-2 and TRBJ2-7, is GAGVSQSPSNKVTEKGKDVELRCDPISGHTALYWYRQSLGQGLEFLIYFQGNSAPDKSGLPSDRFSAERTGGSVSTLTIQRTQQEDSAVYLCASSPPAGHPYEQYFGPGTRLTVT.

This clone was found a few times. This chain uses TRBV5-1 with TRBJ2-7, with D perhaps matching TRBD1 or TRBD2 (5 bases each). The CDR3 covers 15 residues. The germline V gene has CDR1 SGHRS and CDR2 YFSETQ. V was clipped by 5 bases and J by 2 bases, with 17 bases between them. This CDR3 reads CASRLGPQQTYEQYF. DNA of the CDR3: TGCGCCAGCAGGCTGGGACCGCAGCAGACCTACGAGCAGTACTTC. Together with reference TRBV5-1 and TRBJ2-7, the CDR3 gives the full variable domain: KAGVTQTPRYLIKTRGQQVTLSCSPISGHRSVSWYQQTPGQGLQFLFEYFSETQRNKGNFPGRFSGRQFSNSRSEMNVSTLELGDSALYLCASRLGPQQTYEQYFGPGTRLTVT.

This clone has more than one count but fewer than ten. The chain has TRBV7-2 and TRBJ2-7; a weak D match, TRBD1 (6 bases). The CDR3 is made up of 14 amino acids. V was shortened by 3 bases and J by 2 bases, with 11 bases between the two germline ends. Germline loops: CDR1 SGHTA, CDR2 FQGNSA. This CDR3 reads CASSFGRGPYEQYF. CDR3 coding DNA: TGTGCCAGCAGCTTCGGCAGGGGACCCTACGAGCAGTACTTC. The variable domain in full, completed from reference TRBV7-2 and TRBJ2-7, reads GAGVSQSPSNKVTEKGKDVELRCDPISGHTALYWYRQSLGQGLEFLIYFQGNSAPDKSGLPSDRFSAERTGGSVSTLTIQRTQQEDSAVYLCASSFGRGPYEQYFGPGTRLTVT.

The chain recombines TRBV27 with TRBJ1-2; D remains ambiguous. This CDR3 is built from 15 residues. CDR1 and CDR2 (germline): MNHEY, SMNVEV (reference sequence). Trimming cost V 2 bases and J 0 bases, with 10 bases left between them. This chain's CDR3 is CASSLSPHSNYGYTF. In nucleotides, the CDR3 is TGTGCCAGCAGTTTAAGTCCCCATTCTAACTATGGCTACACCTTC.

A few counts support this clone. V gene TRBV6-1 combines with J gene TRBJ2-5, with TRBD2 matching 11 bases. The J call is uncertain, as TRBJ2-7 better fits the DNA end. CDR1 is MNHNS, CDR2 SASEGT, per germline. This CDR3 comprises 15 residues. Here the CDR3 reads CASRLAGERGYEQYF. In DNA form, the CDR3 reads TGTGCCAGCAGACTAGCGGGGGAGAGGGGCTACGAGCAGTACTTC.

Note on this clone: The sample has other DNA sequences that encode this CDR3 too. The chain joins TRBV7-9 to TRBJ1-1; TRBD1 is a possible D gene (6 bases). V lost 1 base and J 0 bases, leaving 6 bases between the germline ends. Germline V gene sequence: CDR1 SEHNR, CDR2 FQNEAQ (reference sequence). The CDR3 is 14 amino acids. The CDR3 DNA sequence: TGTGCCAGCAGCTTAGGACAGGTGAACACTGAAGCTTTCTTT. Amino acids: CASSLGQVNTEAFF. Variable domain in full (rest from reference TRBV7-9 and TRBJ1-1): DTGVSQNPRHKITKRGQNVTFRCDPISEHNRLYWYRQTLGQGPEFLTYFQNEAQLEKSRLLSDRFSAERPKGSFSTLEIQRTEQGDSAMYLCASSLGQVNTEAFFGQGTRLTVV.

This clone was counted many times. The rearrangement uses TRBV16 and TRBJ1-1, with 7 bases identical to TRBD1. This CDR3 is built from 14 residues. Germline CDR1 is KGHSY and CDR2 is FQNENV. V lost 5 bases to trimming and J lost 0 bases; unmatched junction nucleotides: 3. The CDR3 nucleotides are TGTGCCAGCAGCAGGGGACAGATGAACACTGAAGCTTTCTTT. Protein: CASSRGQMNTEAFF.

In DNA form, the CDR3 reads TGTGCCAGCAGTTTTAGGGGTACTGGGGCCAACGTCCTGACTTTC. Its translation is CASSFRGTGANVLTF. The rearrangement links TRBV7-2 to TRBJ2-6; tentative D call: TRBD1 (5 bases). Germline lookup yields CDR1 SGHTA and CDR2 FQGNSA. The CDR3 contains 15 residues. V lost 6 bases, J lost 2 bases, and 11 bases lay in between.

This chain joins TRBV7-3 and TRBJ2-1; D might be TRBD2 (6 bases). The CDR3 totals 15 residues. V lost 3 bases to trimming and J lost 13 bases, with 22 bases between them. Germline CDR1 reads SGHTA; CDR2 reads FQGTGA. Written as DNA, the CDR3 is TGTGCCAGCAGCTTCCTTCAGGCTGGTTTGCGGGAACAGTTCTTC. It is translated as CASSFLQAGLREQFF.

The chain employs TRBV6-6 and TRBJ1-5; 7 positions match TRBD1. In germline, CDR1 is MNHNY, CDR2 SVGAGI (reference sequence). The V gene end was trimmed by 2 bases and the J gene end by 9 bases; junction bases not matched to a gene: 7. This CDR3 has 14 residues. The CDR3 loop reads CASSYVPGGGPQHF. CDR3 bases: TGTGCCAGCAGTTACGTCCCAGGGGGGGGGCCCCAGCATTTT.

This clone was seen a few times. The V gene is TRBV28, the J gene TRBJ2-2; D not resolved. Trimming removed 1 base at V and 1 base at J, with 7 bases between. CDR1 is MDHEN, CDR2 SYDVKM, per germline. The CDR3 loop spans 15 amino acids. CDR3 nucleotide sequence: TGTGCCAGCAGTTTATTGGACGAGAACACCGGGGAGCTGTTTTTT. It encodes CASSLLDENTGELFF.

This clone was detected only a few times. The V call is TRBV14, the J call TRBJ2-7; D gene ambiguous. Trimming removed 0 bases at V and 2 bases at J, with 8 bases between. The CDR3 sequence is 14 residues long. CDR1 SGHDN and CDR2 FVKESK come from the germline V gene. As DNA, the CDR3 is TGTGCCAGCAGCCAAGATACACCCACCTACGAGCAGTACTTC. Amino acids: CASSQDTPTYEQYF.

The rearrangement links TRBV2 to TRBJ2-1; D uncertain. Germline V gene lookup returns CDR1 SNHLY and CDR2 FYNNEI. Trimming took off 5 bases at V and 1 base at J, with 6 bases between the two ends. This CDR3 region has 13 residues. The CDR3 nucleotides read TGTGCCAGCAGTCATAGATCCTACAATGAGCAGTTCTTC. Translated: CASSHRSYNEQFF.

The chain uses TRBV18 and TRBJ2-5, with D uncertain. V shed 3 bases and J shed 3 bases, with 8 bases lying between them. Germline V gives CDR1 KGHSH, CDR2 LQKENI. CDR3 length equals 13 residues. The chain's CDR3 is CASSPTTKETQYF. DNA of the CDR3: TGTGCCAGCTCACCGACCACTAAAGAGACCCAGTACTTC. Complete variable domain (other parts from reference TRBV18 and TRBJ2-5): NAGVMQNPRHLVRRRGQEARLRCSPMKGHSHVYWYRQLPEEGLKFMVYLQKENIIDESGMPKERFSAEFPKEGPSILRIQQVVRGDSAAYFCASSPTTKETQYFGPGTRLLVL.

The chain is built from TRBV7-3 and TRBJ2-1, with D unresolved. CDR1 SGHTA and CDR2 FQGTGA come from the germline V gene. The CDR3 is made up of 13 amino acids. Trimming pared 2 bases from V and 8 bases from J, leaving 10 bases between. In DNA form, the CDR3 reads TGTGCCAGCAGCTTAGCGGCGTGCGATGAGCAGTTCTTC. Protein: CASSLAACDEQFF. The complete variable domain, with remaining parts taken from reference TRBV7-3 and TRBJ2-1, reads GAGVSQTPSNKVTEKGKYVELRCDPISGHTALYWYRQSLGQGPEFLIYFQGTGAADDSGLPNDRFFAVRPEGSVSTLKIQRTERGDSAVYLCASSLAACDEQFFGPGTRLTVL.